This paragraph covers one TCR beta chain sequence. Per germline, CDR1 MNHEY and CDR2 SMNVEV (reference sequence). The CDR3 has 14 amino acids. The ends were cut back, 6 bases at V and 3 bases at J, with 12 bases in the middle. This record belongs to a study of shared clonotypes between healthy human individuals. For the study at large: The donors, a couple of women and three men, were aged 18 to 49.

TCRdb's copy holds only in-frame clones and misses some; the assay was immunoSEQ multiplex PCR. The sample yields a few million clones, more than 80% seen once. Sequencing was performed on naive CD4+ T cells from PBMCs. Stated subset: CD45RA+ positively selected. The receptor's source is a young man in good health. Some clones in this sample may be carry-over from other donors' samples. This rearrangement joins TRBV27 to TRBJ1-5, with D unclear. The CDR3 region has the DNA TGTGCCAGCAGCCCCCGGGAGACCAATCAGCCCCAGCATTTT. The encoded protein is CASSPRETNQPQHF.